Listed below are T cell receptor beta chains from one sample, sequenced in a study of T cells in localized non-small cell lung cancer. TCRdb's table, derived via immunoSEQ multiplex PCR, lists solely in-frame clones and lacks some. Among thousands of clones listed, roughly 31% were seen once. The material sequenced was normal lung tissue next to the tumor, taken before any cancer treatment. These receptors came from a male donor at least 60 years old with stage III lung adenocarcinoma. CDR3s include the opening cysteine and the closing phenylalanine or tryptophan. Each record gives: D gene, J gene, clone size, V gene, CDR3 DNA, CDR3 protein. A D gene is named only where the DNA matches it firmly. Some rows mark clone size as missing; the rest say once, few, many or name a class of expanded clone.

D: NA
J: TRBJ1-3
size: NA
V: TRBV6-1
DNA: TGTGCCAGCAGTGAAGGGCTAAACCTCGTGGACACCATATATTTT
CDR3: CASSEGLNLVDTIYF

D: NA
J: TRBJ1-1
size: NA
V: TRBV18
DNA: TGTGCCAGCTCACCACAGAGGTTAGGGATCGATACTGAAGCTTTCTTT
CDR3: CASSPQRLGIDTEAFF

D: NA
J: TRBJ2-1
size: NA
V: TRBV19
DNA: TGTGCCAGTAGTATACATGGCGGAAGCTCCTACAATGAGCAGTTCTTC
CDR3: CASSIHGGSSYNEQFF

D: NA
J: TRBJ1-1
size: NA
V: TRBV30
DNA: TGTGCCTGGACCGGAGGGTCCGCTGAAGCTTTCTTT
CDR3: CAWTGGSAEAFF

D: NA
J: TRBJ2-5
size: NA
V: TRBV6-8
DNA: TGTGCCAGCAGTTACTCAAACTACCAAGAGACCCAGTACTTC
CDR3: CASSYSNYQETQYF

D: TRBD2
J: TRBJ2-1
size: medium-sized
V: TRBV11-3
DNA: TGTGCCAGCATCAGCGGGAGTGGCCCCCTCGGTGAGCAGTTCTTC
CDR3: CASISGSGPLGEQFF

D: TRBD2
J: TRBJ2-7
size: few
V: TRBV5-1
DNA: TGCGCCAGCAGCTCGGAGCGGGAGCTGGGCGAGCAGTACTTC
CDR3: CASSSERELGEQYF

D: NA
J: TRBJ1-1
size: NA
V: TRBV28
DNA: TGTGCCAGCAGTCCAGGGAATCGGAACACTGAAGCTTTCTTT
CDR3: CASSPGNRNTEAFF

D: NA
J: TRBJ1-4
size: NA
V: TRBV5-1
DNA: TGCGCCAGCAGCTTGGCAGGGCTAACGACTAATGAAAAACTGTTTTTT
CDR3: CASSLAGLTTNEKLFF

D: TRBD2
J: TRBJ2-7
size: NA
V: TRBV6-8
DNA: TGTGCCACCAGACTAGAGGGAGGGGCTTACGAGCAGTACTTC
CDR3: CATRLEGGAYEQYF

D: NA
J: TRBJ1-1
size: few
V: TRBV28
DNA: TGTGCCAGCAGACTGGCGGGTATCGGGAACACTGAAGCTTTCTTT
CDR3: CASRLAGIGNTEAFF

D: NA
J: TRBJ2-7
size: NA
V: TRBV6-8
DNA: TGTGCCAGCAGCAAGGCAGGGTTCAACGAGCAGTACTTC
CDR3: CASSKAGFNEQYF

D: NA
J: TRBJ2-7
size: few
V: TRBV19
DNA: TGTGCCAGTAGTATTGTCCTCGGCTACGAGCAGTACTTC
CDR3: CASSIVLGYEQYF

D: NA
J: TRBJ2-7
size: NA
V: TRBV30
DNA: TGTGCCTGGAGTGTGGGTCTCGAGCAGTACTTC
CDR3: CAWSVGLEQYF

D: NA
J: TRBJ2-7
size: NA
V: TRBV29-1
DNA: TGCAGCGTTATATTACAGGGTCGCGAGCAGTACTTC
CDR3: CSVILQGREQYF

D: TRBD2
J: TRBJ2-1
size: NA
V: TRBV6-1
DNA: TGTGCCAGCAGTGAAGCCCGACTAGCGGGAGGATTGGATGAGCAGTTCTTC
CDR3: CASSEARLAGGLDEQFF

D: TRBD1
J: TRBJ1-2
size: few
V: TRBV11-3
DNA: TGTGCCAGCAGCTCAACAGGGGGCGGCTATGGCTACACCTTC
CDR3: CASSSTGGGYGYTF

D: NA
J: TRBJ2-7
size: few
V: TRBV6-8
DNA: TGTGCCAGCACCTCGGAGGTCCACGAGCAGTACTTC
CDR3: CASTSEVHEQYF

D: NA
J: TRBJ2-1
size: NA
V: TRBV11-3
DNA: TGTGCCAGCAGCTCCACCGGGATCTCCTACAATGAGCAGTTCTTC
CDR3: CASSSTGISYNEQFF

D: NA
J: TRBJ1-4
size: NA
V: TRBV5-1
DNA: TGCGCCAGCAGCTTGGGCACATTCAGTGAAAAACTGTTTTTT
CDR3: CASSLGTFSEKLFF

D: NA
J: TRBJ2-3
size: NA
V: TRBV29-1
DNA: TGCAGCGTTGAAGGCCCAGGGGTGGCAGATACGCAGTATTTT
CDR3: CSVEGPGVADTQYF

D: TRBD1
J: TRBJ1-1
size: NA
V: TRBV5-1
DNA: TGCGCCAGCAGCTTAGGAGGGGGCCGGTCGGAAGCTTTCTTT
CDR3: CASSLGGGRSEAFF

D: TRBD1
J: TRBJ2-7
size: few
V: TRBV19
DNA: TGTGCCAGTAAAGCTAATTCAGGGGGTTATTCCTACGAGCAGTACTTC
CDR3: CASKANSGGYSYEQYF

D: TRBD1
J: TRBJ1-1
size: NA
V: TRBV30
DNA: TGTGCCTGGAGGGGACAGTCCCCGATGAACACTGAAGCTTTCTTT
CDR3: CAWRGQSPMNTEAFF

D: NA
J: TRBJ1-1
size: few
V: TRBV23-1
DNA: TGCGCCAGCAGCCAAGATGGGCGTTATGGACTGGGGACTGAAGCTTTCTTT
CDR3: CASSQDGRYGLGTEAFF

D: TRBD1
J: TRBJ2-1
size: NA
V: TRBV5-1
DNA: TGCGCCAGCAGCTTCGGGACAGGTGAGGGCAATGAGCAGTTCTTC
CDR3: CASSFGTGEGNEQFF

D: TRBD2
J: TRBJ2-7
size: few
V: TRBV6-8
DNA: TGTGCCAGCAGTCGGCCCGGGACTAGCTCCTACGAGCAGTACTTC
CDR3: CASSRPGTSSYEQYF

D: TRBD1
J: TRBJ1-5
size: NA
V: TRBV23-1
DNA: TGCGCCAGCAGCCAGGATGCAAGGACAGGGGATCAGCCCCAGCATTTT
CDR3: CASSQDARTGDQPQHF

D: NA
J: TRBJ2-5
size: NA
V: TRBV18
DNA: TGTGCCAGCTCCCCTGACAGTCCGGGGGAGACCCAGTACTTC
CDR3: CASSPDSPGETQYF

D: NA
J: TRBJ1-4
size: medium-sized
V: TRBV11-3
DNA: TGTGCCAGCAGCTTGAATGGACAGACCTATGAAAAACTGTTTTTT
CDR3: CASSLNGQTYEKLFF

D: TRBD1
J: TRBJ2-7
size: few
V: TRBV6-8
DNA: TGTGCCAGCAGTTACGACAGGGGAGCGTACGAGCAGTACTTC
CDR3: CASSYDRGAYEQYF

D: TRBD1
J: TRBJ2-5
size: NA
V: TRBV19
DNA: TGTGCCAGTAGTATAGGAGGACAGGGGGTAACGGAGACCCAGTACTTC
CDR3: CASSIGGQGVTETQYF

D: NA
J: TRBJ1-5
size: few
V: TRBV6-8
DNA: TGTGCCAGCAGTTACTCCTGGGAACATCAGCCCCAGCATTTT
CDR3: CASSYSWEHQPQHF

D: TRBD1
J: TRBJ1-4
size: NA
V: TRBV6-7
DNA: TGTGCCAGCAGGAACCGGGACAGGGCAGAAAAACTGTTTTTT
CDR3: CASRNRDRAEKLFF

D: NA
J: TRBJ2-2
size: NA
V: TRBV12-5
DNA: TGTGCCAGCACCCAGGGACATGCGAACACCGGGGAGCTGTTTTTT
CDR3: CASTQGHANTGELFF

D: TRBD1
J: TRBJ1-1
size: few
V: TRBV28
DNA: TGTGCCAGCAGTTCATCCGGGACAGGGGGCTGGGTAGCTTTCTTT
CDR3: CASSSSGTGGWVAFF

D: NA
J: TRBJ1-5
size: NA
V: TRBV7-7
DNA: TGTGCCAGCAGCCCGGGGGCGGGCAATCAGCCCCAGCATTTT
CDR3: CASSPGAGNQPQHF

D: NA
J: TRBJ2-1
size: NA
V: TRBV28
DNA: TGTGCCAGCAGTGGTGCAGGGGTTCGCTCCTACAATGAGCAGTTCTTC
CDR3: CASSGAGVRSYNEQFF

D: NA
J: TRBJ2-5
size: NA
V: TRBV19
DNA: TGTGCCAGTAGTATACCCCCCGCAGAGACCCAGTACTTC
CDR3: CASSIPPAETQYF

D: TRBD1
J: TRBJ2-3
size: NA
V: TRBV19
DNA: TGTGCCAGTAGTTGGGACAGTAGCACAGATACGCAGTATTTT
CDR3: CASSWDSSTDTQYF